The 15 T cell receptor beta chains below all came from one sample that was sequenced in a study of OX40 agonist ivuxolimab in advanced cancers. Generated by immunoSEQ multiplex PCR, the TCRdb table keeps only in-frame clones and is missing some. The sample yields some 86,000 clones, around nine tenths seen once. The input for sequencing was CD4+ or CD8+ T cells sorted from blood, taken in a trial of the OX40 agonist ivuxolimab. The receptor set was obtained from an adult with an advanced solid tumor such as melanoma, head and neck, liver or kidney cancer.

The V gene is TRBV5-4, the J gene TRBJ2-7; tentative D call: TRBD1 (6 bases). Trimming took 3 bases from V and 5 from J, leaving 9 bases between them. CDR3 length: 12 amino acids. CDR1 is SGHNT and CDR2 is YYREEE in the germline V gene (reference sequence). The CDR3 is CASSYRAHEQYF. The DNA for the CDR3 is TGTGCCAGCAGCTACAGGGCCCACGAGCAGTACTTC.

The chain joins TRBV6-5 to TRBJ1-2, with a weak D call TRBD1 (6 bases). Germline CDR1 reads MNHEY; CDR2 reads SVGAGI. The length of the CDR3 is 15 residues. The V gene lost 0 bases and the J gene lost 5 bases, with 13 bases spanning the gap. CDR3: CASSYSRGRGYGYTF. DNA for the CDR3: TGTGCCAGCAGTTACTCGCGAGGCAGGGGATATGGCTACACCTTC.

V and J are TRBV30 and TRBJ2-3, with 7 bases matching TRBD2. The germline V gene has CDR1 GTSNPN and CDR2 SVGIG (reference sequence). This CDR3 has 13 amino acids. V gave up 6 bases and J gave up 5 bases; unmatched junction bases: 8. For the CDR3, the DNA is TGTGCCTGCACGGGCATAGCGGGAGATACGCAGTATTTT. This gives the protein CACTGIAGDTQYF.

This chain joins TRBV7-8 and TRBJ1-1, with D possibly TRBD1 on 6 matching bases. Trimming removed 5 bases at V and 1 base at J, with 11 bases between. In germline, CDR1 is SGHVS, CDR2 FQNEAQ. This CDR3 has 14 residues. CDR3 bases: TGTGCCAGCAGCGGCCACAGGGAGAACACTGAAGCTTTCTTT. Protein sequence: CASSGHRENTEAFF.

This chain joins TRBV5-1 and TRBJ2-6, with 9 bases that match TRBD1. CDR1 is SGHRS, CDR2 YFSETQ, per germline. The CDR3 contains 18 residues. V gave up 0 bases and J gave up 0 bases; unmatched junction bases: 4. The CDR3 region is CASSLGGQGNSGANVLTF. CDR3 sequence (DNA): TGCGCCAGCAGCTTGGGGGGACAGGGTAACTCTGGGGCCAACGTCCTGACTTTC. The complete variable domain, with remaining parts taken from reference TRBV5-1 and TRBJ2-6, reads KAGVTQTPRYLIKTRGQQVTLSCSPISGHRSVSWYQQTPGQGLQFLFEYFSETQRNKGNFPGRFSGRQFSNSRSEMNVSTLELGDSALYLCASSLGGQGNSGANVLTFGAGSRLTVL.

In its sample, this clone was seen once. V is TRBV5-1 and J is TRBJ1-2; 7 bases fit TRBD1. The V gene end was trimmed by 4 bases and the J gene end by 4 bases; junction bases not matched to a gene: 7. Germline V gives CDR1 SGHRS, CDR2 YFSETQ. There are 14 residues in the CDR3. The CDR3 is CASSVPGQTYGYTF. The CDR3 nucleotides are TGCGCCAGCAGCGTACCGGGACAGACCTATGGCTACACCTTC.

The chain carries TRBV7-2 and TRBJ1-3; tentatively, D is TRBD1 (6 bases). Germline CDR1 SGHTA, CDR2 FQGNSA. V was trimmed by 1 base and J by 4 bases, leaving 11 bases between them. CDR3 length: 15 amino acids. The CDR3 region has the DNA TGTGCCAGCAGCTTAGAGTGGGGGGCCGGAAACACCATATATTTT. Translated: CASSLEWGAGNTIYF. Full variable domain (outside the CDR3, taken from reference TRBV7-2 and TRBJ1-3): GAGVSQSPSNKVTEKGKDVELRCDPISGHTALYWYRQSLGQGLEFLIYFQGNSAPDKSGLPSDRFSAERTGGSVSTLTIQRTQQEDSAVYLCASSLEWGAGNTIYFGEGSWLTVV.

The chain joins TRBV10-1 to TRBJ2-5, with a tentative D call TRBD2 (5 bases). Looked up from germline, CDR1 is WNHNN and CDR2 is SYGVQD (reference sequence). CDR3 length equals 13 residues. V was shortened by 5 bases and J by 2 bases, with 9 bases between the two germline ends. In DNA form, the CDR3 reads TGCGCCAGCAGTCGGGGTAGACAAGAGACCCAGTACTTC. The encoded protein is CASSRGRQETQYF.

The rearrangement joins TRBV11-2 to TRBJ2-7, with 10 bases that match TRBD1. The V and J ends lost 4 bases and 7 bases, in that order; junction bases with no gene match: 7. The germline V gene has CDR1 SGHAT and CDR2 FQNNGV. The CDR3 has 14 residues. The CDR3, as DNA: TGTGCCAGCAGCTACCCCGGGACAGGGGATGAGCAGTACTTC. Its protein is CASSYPGTGDEQYF.

This chain uses TRBV7-2 with TRBJ1-2; 7 bases are a match to TRBD1. V was clipped by 5 bases and J by 0 bases; unmatched bases: 12. Looked up from germline, CDR1 is SGHTA and CDR2 is FQGNSA. The CDR3 has 17 amino acids. The CDR3 loop is CASSPQPTGRTNYGYTF. CDR3 sequence (DNA): TGTGCCAGCAGCCCACAACCGACAGGGCGCACTAACTATGGCTACACCTTC.

CDR3 DNA sequence: TGTGCCAGCAGCTTCCAGCGGGGCGAAGAGACCCAGTACTTC. Its protein is CASSFQRGEETQYF. The chain uses TRBV7-2 and TRBJ2-5; TRBD2 matches at 7 bases. V gave up 3 bases and J gave up 3 bases; unmatched junction bases: 4. Germline V gives CDR1 SGHTA, CDR2 FQGNSA. There are 14 residues in the CDR3.

The chain recombines TRBV5-1 with TRBJ2-1, with TRBD2 matching over 9 bases. The CDR3 loop spans 14 amino acids. The V segment lost 6 bases and the J segment 5 bases; nucleotides outside the gene matches: 6. Germline CDR1 and CDR2: SGHRS and YFSETQ. CDR3 coding DNA: TGCGCCAGCAAGCTCGCGGGAGGGCACAATGAGCAGTTCTTC. This codes for CASKLAGGHNEQFF.

This clone turned up a few times. This sequence joins TRBV5-4 and TRBJ1-2; D is unresolved. The germline gives CDR1 SGHNT, CDR2 YYREEE (reference sequence). V dropped 5 bases and J dropped 8 bases, with 28 bases sitting between them. This CDR3 is built from 17 residues. The CDR3 sequence: CASRGRGGRSPMEGYTF. CDR3 coding DNA: TGTGCCAGCAGGGGCAGAGGTGGGAGGTCGCCGATGGAGGGCTACACCTTC.

This rearrangement joins TRBV11-2 to TRBJ2-7; D tentatively reads TRBD1 or TRBD2 (5 bases each). The CDR3 runs 15 residues. The ends were cut back, 8 bases at V and 3 bases at J, with 20 bases in the middle. CDR1 is SGHAT and CDR2 is FQNNGV in the germline V gene. In DNA, the CDR3 is TGTGCCAGCCGAAGAGGGGCTAGCTCGATCTACGAGCAGTACTTC. It encodes CASRRGASSIYEQYF.

This clone was detected only once. The J gene is TRBJ2-1, the V gene TRBV7-2; 9 nucleotides line up with TRBD2. Germline V lookup: CDR1 SGHTA, CDR2 FQGNSA. The CDR3 has 15 residues. V trimming: 5 bases; J trimming: 5 bases; junction bases outside the gene matches: 7. DNA of the CDR3: TGTGCCAGCAGCCCCCTGGTAGCGGGGGACAATGAGCAGTTCTTC. It encodes CASSPLVAGDNEQFF.